The sequence of this TCR beta chain was determined in a study of immune evolution from preneoplasia to lung adenocarcinoma. For this clone: Antigen unknown.

Germline V gives CDR1 GTSNPN, CDR2 SVGIG (reference sequence). Trimming cost V 1 base and J 10 bases, with 10 bases left between them. The CDR3 loop spans 11 amino acids. TCRdb's copy holds only in-frame clones and misses some; the assay was immunoSEQ multiplex PCR. This sample has 23,000 or so clones, with roughly 75% found just once. Study results and caveats: From normal lung to invasive adenocarcinoma, top clone frequencies appeared to decrease.

Material: FFPE invasive lung adenocarcinoma tissue. This TCR derives from a person between 60 and 70 years old with lung adenocarcinoma. V usage is TRBV30 and J usage is TRBJ1-1; D perhaps matches TRBD1 (6 bases). Here the CDR3 DNA reads TGTGCCTGGAGTGAGGCAGGGGTAGCTTTCTTT. Amino acid sequence: CAWSEAGVAFF.